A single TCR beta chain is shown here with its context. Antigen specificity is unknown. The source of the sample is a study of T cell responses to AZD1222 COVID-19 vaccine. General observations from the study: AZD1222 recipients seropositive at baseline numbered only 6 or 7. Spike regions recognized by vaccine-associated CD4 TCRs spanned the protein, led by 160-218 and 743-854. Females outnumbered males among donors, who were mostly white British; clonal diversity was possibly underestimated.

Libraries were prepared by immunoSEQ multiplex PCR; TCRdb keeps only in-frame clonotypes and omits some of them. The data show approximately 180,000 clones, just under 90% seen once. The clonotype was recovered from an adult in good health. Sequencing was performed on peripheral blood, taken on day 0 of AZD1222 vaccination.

CDR3 nucleotides: TGCGCCAGCAGCTTGGCCACGAATAACGGCTATGGCTACACCTTC. Protein product: CASSLATNNGYGYTF. The chain couples TRBV5-1 to TRBJ1-2; D is unclear. V was cut by 0 bases and J by 4 bases, with 13 bases left in between. Germline CDR1 is SGHRS and CDR2 is YFSETQ. This CDR3 region has 15 residues.